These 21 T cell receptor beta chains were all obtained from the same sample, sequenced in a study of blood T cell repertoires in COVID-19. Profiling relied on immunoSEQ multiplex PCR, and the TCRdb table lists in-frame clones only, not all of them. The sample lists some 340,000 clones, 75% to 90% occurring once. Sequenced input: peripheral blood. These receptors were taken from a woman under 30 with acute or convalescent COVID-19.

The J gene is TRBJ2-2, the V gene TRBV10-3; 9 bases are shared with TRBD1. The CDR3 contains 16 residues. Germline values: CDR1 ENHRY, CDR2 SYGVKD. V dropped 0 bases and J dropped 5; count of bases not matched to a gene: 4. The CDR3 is CAISESGTGTTGELFF. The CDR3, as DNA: TGTGCCATCAGTGAGTCGGGGACAGGGACTACCGGGGAGCTGTTTTTT.

CDR3 in amino acids: CASRIQGWEQYF. The DNA for the CDR3 is TGTGCCAGCAGGATACAGGGATGGGAGCAGTACTTC. The genes are TRBV6-5 and TRBJ2-7, with D maybe TRBD1 (6 bases). Trimming pared 6 bases from V and 7 bases from J, leaving 13 bases between. The germline V gene encodes CDR1 MNHEY and CDR2 SVGAGI. The CDR3 is 12 amino acids.

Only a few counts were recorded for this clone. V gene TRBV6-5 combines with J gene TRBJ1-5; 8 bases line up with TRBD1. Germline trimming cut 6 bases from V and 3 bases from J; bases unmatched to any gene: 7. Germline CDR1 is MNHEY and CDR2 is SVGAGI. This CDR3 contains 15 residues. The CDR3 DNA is TGTGCCAGCAGGGAGGACAGGGTATACAATCAGCCCCAGCATTTT. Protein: CASREDRVYNQPQHF.

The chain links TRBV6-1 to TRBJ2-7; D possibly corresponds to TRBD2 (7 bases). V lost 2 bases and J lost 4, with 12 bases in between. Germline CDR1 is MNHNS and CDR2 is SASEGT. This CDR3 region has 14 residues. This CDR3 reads CASSEFGGRYEQYF. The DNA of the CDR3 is TGTGCCAGCAGTGAATTCGGGGGGCGGTACGAGCAGTACTTC.

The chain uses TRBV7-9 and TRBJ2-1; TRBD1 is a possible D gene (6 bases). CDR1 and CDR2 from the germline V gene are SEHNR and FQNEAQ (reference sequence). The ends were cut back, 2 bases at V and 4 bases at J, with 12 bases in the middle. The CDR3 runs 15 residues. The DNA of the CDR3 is TGTGCCAGCAGCTTAAATAGGGGGAGTTACAATGAGCAGTTCTTC. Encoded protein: CASSLNRGSYNEQFF. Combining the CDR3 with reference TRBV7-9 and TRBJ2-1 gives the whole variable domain DTGVSQNPRHKITKRGQNVTFRCDPISEHNRLYWYRQTLGQGPEFLTYFQNEAQLEKSRLLSDRFSAERPKGSFSTLEIQRTEQGDSAMYLCASSLNRGSYNEQFFGPGTRLTVL.

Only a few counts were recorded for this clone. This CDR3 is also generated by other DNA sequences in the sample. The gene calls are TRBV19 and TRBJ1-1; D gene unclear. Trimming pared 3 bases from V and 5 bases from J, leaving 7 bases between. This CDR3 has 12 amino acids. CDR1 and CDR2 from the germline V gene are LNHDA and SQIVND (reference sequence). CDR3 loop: CASSIGLTEAFF. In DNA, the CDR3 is TGTGCCAGTAGTATCGGACTTACTGAAGCTTTCTTT.

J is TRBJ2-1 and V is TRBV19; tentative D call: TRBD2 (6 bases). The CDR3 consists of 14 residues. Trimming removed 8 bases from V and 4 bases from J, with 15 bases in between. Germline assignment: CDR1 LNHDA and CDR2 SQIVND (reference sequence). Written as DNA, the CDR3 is TGTGCCAGTGCCTTAACGGGAGCATACAATGAGCAGTTCTTC. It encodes CASALTGAYNEQFF.

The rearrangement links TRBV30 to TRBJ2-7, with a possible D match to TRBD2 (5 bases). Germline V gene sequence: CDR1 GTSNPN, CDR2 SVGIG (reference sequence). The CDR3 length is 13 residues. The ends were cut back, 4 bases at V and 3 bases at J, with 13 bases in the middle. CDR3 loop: CAWKGDGHYEQYF. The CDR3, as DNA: TGTGCCTGGAAGGGAGACGGGCACTACGAGCAGTACTTC.

The CDR3 reads CASSPTSGGANTGELFF. The CDR3 bases are TGTGCCAGCAGTCCGACTAGCGGGGGGGCTAACACCGGGGAGCTGTTTTTT. The gene calls are TRBV6-6 and TRBJ2-2; 14 nucleotides line up with TRBD2. This CDR3 has 17 amino acids. J was trimmed by 2 bases and V by 5 bases; bases with no gene match: 4. Germline V gene lookup returns CDR1 MNHNY and CDR2 SVGAGI (reference sequence).

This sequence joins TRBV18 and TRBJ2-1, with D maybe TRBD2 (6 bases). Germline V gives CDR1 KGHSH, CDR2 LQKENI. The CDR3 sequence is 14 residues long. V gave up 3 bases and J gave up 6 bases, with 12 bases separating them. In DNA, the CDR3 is TGTGCCAGCTCACCTTACGGGGGTCGCAATGAGCAGTTCTTC. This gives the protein CASSPYGGRNEQFF. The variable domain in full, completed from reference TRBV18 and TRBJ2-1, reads NAGVMQNPRHLVRRRGQEARLRCSPMKGHSHVYWYRQLPEEGLKFMVYLQKENIIDESGMPKERFSAEFPKEGPSILRIQQVVRGDSAAYFCASSPYGGRNEQFFGPGTRLTVL.

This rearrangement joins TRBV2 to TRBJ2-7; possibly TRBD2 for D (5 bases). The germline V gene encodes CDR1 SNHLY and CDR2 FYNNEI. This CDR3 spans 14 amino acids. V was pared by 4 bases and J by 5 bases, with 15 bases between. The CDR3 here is CASSGRTHLNEQYF. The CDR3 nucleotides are TGTGCCAGCAGTGGGAGGACGCACCTGAACGAGCAGTACTTC.

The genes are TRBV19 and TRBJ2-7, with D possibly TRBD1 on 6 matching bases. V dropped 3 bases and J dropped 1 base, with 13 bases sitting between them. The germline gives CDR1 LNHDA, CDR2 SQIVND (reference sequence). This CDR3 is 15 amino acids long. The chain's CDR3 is CASSMDSGGSYEQYF. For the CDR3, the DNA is TGTGCCAGTAGTATGGACAGCGGTGGGTCCTACGAGCAGTACTTC. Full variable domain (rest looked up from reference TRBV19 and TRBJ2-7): DGGITQSPKYLFRKEGQNVTLSCEQNLNHDAMYWYRQDPGQGLRLIYYSQIVNDFQKGDIAEGYSVSREKKESFPLTVTSAQKNPTAFYLCASSMDSGGSYEQYFGPGTRLTVT.

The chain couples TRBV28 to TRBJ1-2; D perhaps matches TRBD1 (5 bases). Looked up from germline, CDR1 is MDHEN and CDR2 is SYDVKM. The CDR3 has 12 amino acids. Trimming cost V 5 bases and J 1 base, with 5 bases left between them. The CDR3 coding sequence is TGTGCCAGCAGTCAGGGTAACTATGGCTACACCTTC. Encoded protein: CASSQGNYGYTF.

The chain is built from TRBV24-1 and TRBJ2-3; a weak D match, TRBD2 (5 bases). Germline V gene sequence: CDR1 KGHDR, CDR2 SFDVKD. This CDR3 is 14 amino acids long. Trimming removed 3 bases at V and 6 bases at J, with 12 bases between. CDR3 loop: CATSDPEGADTQYF. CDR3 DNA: TGTGCCACCAGTGATCCCGAGGGCGCGGATACGCAGTATTTT.

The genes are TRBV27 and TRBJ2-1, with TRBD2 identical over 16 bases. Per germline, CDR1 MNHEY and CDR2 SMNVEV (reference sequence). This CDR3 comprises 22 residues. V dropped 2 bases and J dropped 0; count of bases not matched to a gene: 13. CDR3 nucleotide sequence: TGTGCCAGCAGTTTAAATTTACCCGGGACTAGCGGGAGGGGAAGCTCCTACAATGAGCAGTTCTTC. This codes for CASSLNLPGTSGRGSSYNEQFF.

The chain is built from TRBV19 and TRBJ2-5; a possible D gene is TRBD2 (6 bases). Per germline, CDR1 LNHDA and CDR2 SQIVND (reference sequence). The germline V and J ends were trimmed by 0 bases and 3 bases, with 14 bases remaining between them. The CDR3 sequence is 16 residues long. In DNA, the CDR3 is TGTGCCAGTAGTATAGAAGGGAGGAAGAGTAAAGAGACCCAGTACTTC. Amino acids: CASSIEGRKSKETQYF.

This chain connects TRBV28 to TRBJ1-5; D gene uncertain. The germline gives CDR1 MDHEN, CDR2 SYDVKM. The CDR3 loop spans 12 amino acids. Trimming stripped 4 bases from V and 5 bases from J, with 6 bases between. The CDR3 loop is CASSSVDQPQHF. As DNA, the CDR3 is TGTGCCAGCAGTTCAGTTGATCAGCCCCAGCATTTT.

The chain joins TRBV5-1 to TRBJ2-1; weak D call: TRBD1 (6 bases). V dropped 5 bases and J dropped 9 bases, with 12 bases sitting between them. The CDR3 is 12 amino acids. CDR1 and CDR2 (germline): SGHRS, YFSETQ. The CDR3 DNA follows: TGCGCCAGCAGGGGTAGGGGGAGTGAGCAGTTCTTC. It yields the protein CASRGRGSEQFF.

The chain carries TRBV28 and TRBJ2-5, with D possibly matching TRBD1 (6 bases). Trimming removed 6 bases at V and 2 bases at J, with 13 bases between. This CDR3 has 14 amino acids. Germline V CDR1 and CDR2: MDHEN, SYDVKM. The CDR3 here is CASRDIGQQETQYF. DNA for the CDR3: TGTGCCAGCAGAGATATTGGACAGCAAGAGACCCAGTACTTC.

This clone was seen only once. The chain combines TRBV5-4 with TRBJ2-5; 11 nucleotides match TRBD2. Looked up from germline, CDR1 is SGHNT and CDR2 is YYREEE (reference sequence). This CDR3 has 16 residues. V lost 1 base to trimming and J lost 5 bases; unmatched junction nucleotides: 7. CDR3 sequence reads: CASSLNSGGAWETQYF. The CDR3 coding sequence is TGTGCCAGCAGCTTGAATAGCGGGGGGGCCTGGGAGACCCAGTACTTC.

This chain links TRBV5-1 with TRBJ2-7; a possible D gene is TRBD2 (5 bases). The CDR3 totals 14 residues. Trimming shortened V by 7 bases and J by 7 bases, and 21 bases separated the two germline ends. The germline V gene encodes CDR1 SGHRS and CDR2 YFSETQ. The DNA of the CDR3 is TGCGCCAGCGCTAGAGTCAGCGGAGACCAAGAGCAGTACTTC. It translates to CASARVSGDQEQYF.